These 3 T cell receptor beta chains came from one sample sequenced in a study of OX40 agonist ivuxolimab in advanced cancers. Sequenced by immunoSEQ multiplex PCR; TCRdb stores in-frame clones only, minus some. The profile shows 40,000 to 60,000 clones, about 90% of them singletons. The sequences come from CD4+ or CD8+ T cells sorted from blood, collected in a trial of the OX40 agonist ivuxolimab. These receptors all come from an adult with an advanced solid tumor such as melanoma, head and neck, liver or kidney cancer.

This rearrangement joins TRBV30 to TRBJ2-5, with 9 bases aligning to TRBD2. The CDR3 contains 14 residues. Trimming cost V 0 bases and J 5 bases; bases outside gene matches: 4. The germline CDR1 and CDR2 sequences are GTSNPN and SVGIG (reference sequence). The CDR3 region has the DNA TGTGCCTGGAGTGTAGTTAGCGGGGGTGAGACCCAGTACTTC. Its translation is CAWSVVSGGETQYF.

As concerns this clone: The same CDR3 can be traced to other DNA sequences in this sample. This chain links TRBV27 with TRBJ1-6; D is uncertain. CDR3 length: 12 residues. Germline V CDR1 and CDR2: MNHEY, SMNVEV (reference sequence). Trimming left V 2 bases short and J 7 bases short, with 3 bases between. The chain's CDR3 is CASSLGNSPLHF. CDR3 nucleotides: TGTGCCAGCAGTTTAGGGAATTCACCCCTCCACTTT.

This sequence joins TRBV6-6 and TRBJ2-1, with 11 bases identical to TRBD2. CDR1 and CDR2 from the germline V gene are MNHNY and SVGAGI (reference sequence). The CDR3 has 14 residues. V gave up 6 bases and J gave up 7 bases; unmatched junction bases: 5. CDR3 loop: CASRELAGGNEQFF. The CDR3 nucleotides read TGTGCCAGCAGGGAGCTAGCGGGGGGAAATGAGCAGTTCTTC.